Below, 29 T cell receptor beta chains from the same sample are listed, as sequenced in a study of T-cell reconstitution after alpha-beta-depleted transplantation in children. For TCRbeta, the library was prepared with unique molecular identifiers. A single record per CDR3 protein comes from TCRdb applying MiXCR to the PCR reads. The sample lists 450,000 to 600,000 distinct CDR3 sequences, roughly 18% occurring once. The sample here was PBMCs from the stem cell graft donor, taken from the stem cell graft. These receptors originate from a human donor who donated a stem cell graft to a child with acute lymphoblastic leukemia.

The chain combines TRBV7-9 with TRBJ2-7, with D uncertain. V was clipped by 0 bases and J by 3 bases, with 6 bases between them. This CDR3 has 13 residues. Germline CDR1 SEHNR, CDR2 FQNEAQ (reference sequence). The CDR3 bases are TGTGCCAGCAGCTTAGCAGCGAACTACGAGCAGTACTTC. Encoded protein: CASSLAANYEQYF.

The rearrangement links TRBV14 to TRBJ2-1, with 12 nucleotides matching TRBD2. Germline V gene lookup returns CDR1 SGHDN and CDR2 FVKESK. The CDR3 runs 16 residues. The V segment lost 2 bases and the J segment 5 bases; nucleotides outside the gene matches: 4. The CDR3 loop is CASSQLAGGPDNEQFF. For the CDR3, the DNA is TGTGCCAGCAGCCAACTAGCGGGAGGGCCTGACAATGAGCAGTTCTTC. Looking up the rest from reference TRBV14 and TRBJ2-1 gives the full variable domain: EAGVTQFPSHSVIEKGQTVTLRCDPISGHDNLYWYRRVMGKEIKFLLHFVKESKQDESGMPNNRFLAERTGGTYSTLKVQPAELEDSGVYFCASSQLAGGPDNEQFFGPGTRLTVL.

The gene calls are TRBV20-1 and TRBJ2-1, with D possibly being TRBD1 or TRBD2 (5 bases each). The CDR3 runs 14 residues. Germline CDR1 reads DFQATT; CDR2 reads SNEGSKA (reference sequence). The ends were cut back, 3 bases at V and 9 bases at J, with 18 bases in the middle. CDR3 bases: TGCAGTGCTAGTTTCGGGGACGGTCAGGGTGAGCAGTTCTTC. Its protein product is CSASFGDGQGEQFF.

The chain uses TRBV5-1 and TRBJ1-3; the D gene is possibly TRBD1 (5 bases). CDR3 length: 17 amino acids. Germline V gives CDR1 SGHRS, CDR2 YFSETQ. V gave up 2 bases and J gave up 3 bases, with 18 bases separating them. CDR3 protein: CASSFLPGDSYGNTIYF. CDR3 DNA: TGCGCCAGCAGCTTCCTACCGGGGGATTCGTATGGAAACACCATATATTTT.

The CDR3 sequence: CASNLMSSGYYEQYF. The CDR3 nucleotides read TGTGCCAGCAACCTCATGAGTAGCGGATACTACGAGCAGTACTTC. V gene TRBV5-6 combines with J gene TRBJ2-7, with a possible D match to TRBD2 (6 bases). This CDR3 contains 15 residues. Germline CDR1 is SGHDT and CDR2 is YYEEEE. Trimming shortened V by 6 bases and J by 3 bases, and 19 bases separated the two germline ends.

Notes on this clonotype: The junction departs from the called germline gene at one end, perhaps through a read error. The V gene is TRBV29-1, the J gene TRBJ2-4; 7 bases are shared with TRBD2. Germline loops: CDR1 SQVTM, CDR2 ANQGSEA. The CDR3 has 13 amino acids. The CDR3 DNA follows: TGCAGCGTTGAATATGGGGGGGAAAACAGTCAGTACTTC. It is translated as CSVEYGGENSQYF.

This clonotype was seen a handful of times. The rearrangement uses TRBV6-1 and TRBJ1-3; D ambiguous. Germline CDR1 reads MNHNS; CDR2 reads SASEGT. V was cut by 5 bases and J by 0 bases, with 11 bases left in between. The CDR3 runs to 15 residues. The CDR3 bases are TGTGCCAGCAGTCCCCAGGCTTTCTCTGGAAACACCATATATTTT. It codes for CASSPQAFSGNTIYF.

The table lists this clonotype with many counts. This chain uses TRBV5-1 with TRBJ2-3; 8 bases agree with TRBD2. CDR1 and CDR2 (germline): SGHRS, YFSETQ. The J segment lost 0 bases and the V segment lost 2 bases, leaving 8 bases of the junction unmatched. The CDR3 sequence is 17 residues long. The CDR3 DNA follows: TGCGCCAGCAGCTTCGCAACACTAGCGGCGAGCACAGATACGCAGTATTTT. Translation: CASSFATLAASTDTQYF.

This clonotype has more than one count but fewer than ten. The chain's CDR3 is CASSPYRAGNTEAFF. The DNA of the CDR3 is TGTGCCAGCAGCCCCTACAGGGCTGGCAACACTGAAGCTTTCTTT. V is TRBV7-9 and J is TRBJ1-1; TRBD1 might be the D (6 bases). Germline CDR1 SEHNR, CDR2 FQNEAQ (reference sequence). The CDR3 runs to 15 residues. Trimming shortened V by 5 bases and J by 2 bases, and 15 bases separated the two germline ends.

This clonotype turned up a few times. This chain connects TRBV4-2 to TRBJ1-6; 7 nucleotides align to TRBD1. J lost 8 bases, V lost 9 bases, and 7 bases had no gene match. The CDR3 sequence is 13 residues long. The germline gives CDR1 LGHNA, CDR2 YNFKEQ. The CDR3 sequence is CASNRGWDSPLHF. In DNA form, the CDR3 reads TGTGCCAGTAACAGGGGCTGGGATTCACCCCTCCACTTT.

The chain couples TRBV6-1 to TRBJ2-2; 8 bases line up with TRBD2. The CDR3 is 14 amino acids. Germline assignment: CDR1 MNHNS and CDR2 SASEGT. V shed 10 bases, J shed 7 bases, and the junction held 11 bases outside the gene matches. This chain's CDR3 is CATLREGVYGELFF. DNA of the CDR3: TGTGCCACCCTCCGGGAGGGGGTTTACGGGGAGCTGTTTTTT.

The rearrangement uses TRBV4-1 and TRBJ2-2; D unclear. The V gene's germline CDR1 is MGHRA and CDR2 YSYEKL. Trimming removed 3 bases at V and 4 bases at J, with 12 bases between. The CDR3 runs 15 residues. The CDR3 sequence is CASSQPASGTGELFF. The CDR3 nucleotides are TGCGCCAGCAGCCAGCCCGCGTCAGGCACCGGGGAGCTGTTTTTT.

The chain recombines TRBV10-3 with TRBJ1-1, with unresolved D. V lost 2 bases and J lost 2, with 9 bases in between. The V gene's germline CDR1 is ENHRY and CDR2 SYGVKD. The CDR3 is 14 residues long. The chain's CDR3 is CAISEPGRNTEAFF. The CDR3 DNA follows: TGTGCCATCAGTGAGCCCGGGAGAAACACTGAAGCTTTCTTT.

There are a few counts of this clonotype. The chain employs TRBV25-1 and TRBJ2-3; perhaps TRBD2 as D (6 bases). Germline lookup yields CDR1 MGHDK and CDR2 SYGVNS. Trimming took off 6 bases at V and 2 bases at J, with 12 bases between the two ends. The CDR3 runs to 14 residues. In nucleotides, the CDR3 is TGTGCCAGCAGCCCCGGGGGATTCACAGATACGCAGTATTTT. This gives the protein CASSPGGFTDTQYF.

This sequence joins TRBV6-6 and TRBJ2-1; either TRBD1 or TRBD2 may supply D (5 bases each). Trimming left V 6 bases short and J 15 bases short, with 21 bases between. This CDR3 has 13 residues. CDR1 is MNHNY and CDR2 is SVGAGI in the germline V gene (reference sequence). The CDR3 DNA sequence: TGTGCCAGCAGCTACGTATTAGGGGAGCATCGGTTCTTC. Translating it yields CASSYVLGEHRFF.

This chain links TRBV7-3 with TRBJ2-1, with D perhaps matching TRBD1 or TRBD2 (5 bases each). V lost 3 bases and J lost 5, with 8 bases in between. This CDR3 has 13 residues. Looked up from germline, CDR1 is SGHTA and CDR2 is FQGTGA. In DNA, the CDR3 is TGTGCCAGCAGCTTCCGAGGGGACAATGAGCAGTTCTTC. This codes for CASSFRGDNEQFF.

The V call is TRBV6-5, the J call TRBJ2-7; possible D gene TRBD2, 6 bases. The V end was cut by 1 base, the J end by 2 bases, with 12 bases between. CDR1 is MNHEY, CDR2 SVGAGI, per germline. This CDR3 comprises 15 residues. The chain's CDR3 is CASSYWVAATYEQYF. CDR3 coding DNA: TGTGCCAGCAGTTACTGGGTAGCGGCAACCTACGAGCAGTACTTC.

This chain joins TRBV14 and TRBJ2-1; D not resolved. V was trimmed by 2 bases and J by 6 bases, leaving 5 bases between them. The CDR3 is 12 amino acids. Germline V gene lookup returns CDR1 SGHDN and CDR2 FVKESK. CDR3 sequence: CASSQWANEQFF. The CDR3, as DNA: TGTGCCAGCAGCCAATGGGCCAATGAGCAGTTCTTC. The whole variable domain, remainder taken from reference TRBV14 and TRBJ2-1, is EAGVTQFPSHSVIEKGQTVTLRCDPISGHDNLYWYRRVMGKEIKFLLHFVKESKQDESGMPNNRFLAERTGGTYSTLKVQPAELEDSGVYFCASSQWANEQFFGPGTRLTVL.

The gene calls are TRBV19 and TRBJ1-5, with D perhaps matching TRBD1 (5 bases). V gave up 9 bases and J gave up 3 bases, with 18 bases separating them. The CDR3 extends over 15 amino acids. Germline values: CDR1 LNHDA, CDR2 SQIVND (reference sequence). CDR3 in amino acids: CASRGQGGDNQPQHF. The CDR3 region has the DNA TGTGCCAGCCGAGGGCAGGGCGGTGACAATCAGCCCCAGCATTTT.

This clonotype was found a few times. The CDR3 loop reads CSARRLARETQYF. Here the CDR3 DNA reads TGCAGTGCTAGAAGGCTAGCTAGGGAGACCCAGTACTTC. The V and J genes are TRBV20-1 and TRBJ2-5; D possibly corresponds to TRBD2 (5 bases). The V gene's germline CDR1 is DFQATT and CDR2 SNEGSKA (reference sequence). CDR3 length equals 13 residues. V was clipped by 2 bases and J by 5 bases, with 12 bases between them.

This clonotype has a handful of counts. The rearrangement joins TRBV25-1 to TRBJ2-7; TRBD1 agrees at 9 bases. There are 15 residues in the CDR3. Germline V lookup: CDR1 MGHDK, CDR2 SYGVNS. V was pared by 3 bases and J by 2 bases, with 5 bases of the junction left unmatched. Here the CDR3 reads CASSDPGQGAYEQYF. In DNA form, the CDR3 reads TGTGCCAGCAGTGATCCGGGACAGGGAGCCTACGAGCAGTACTTC.

CDR3 sequence (DNA): TGTGCCAGCAGGACTACTAGCGGGGGGCCCTACAATGAGCAGTTCTTC. Translating gives CASRTTSGGPYNEQFF. The chain uses TRBV9 and TRBJ2-1, with 12 bases that match TRBD2. Unmatched junction bases numbered 5, after V lost 5 bases and J lost 2 bases. Germline CDR1 and CDR2: SGDLS and YYNGEE. The CDR3 spans 16 residues.

This clonotype appeared a single time. This rearrangement joins TRBV30 to TRBJ2-1; D is possibly TRBD1 (5 bases). The germline V gene encodes CDR1 GTSNPN and CDR2 SVGIG (reference sequence). This CDR3 has 14 residues. Between the trimmed V and J ends, which lost 0 bases and 8 bases, there was a span of 14 bases. The CDR3 reads CAWSVADRGDEQFF. Here the CDR3 DNA reads TGTGCCTGGAGTGTTGCGGATAGGGGCGATGAGCAGTTCTTC. Drawing the rest from reference TRBV30 and TRBJ2-1, the complete variable domain is SQTIHQWPATLVQPVGSPLSLECTVEGTSNPNLYWYRQAAGRGLQLLFYSVGIGQISSEVPQNLSASRPQDRQFILSSKKLLLSDSGFYLCAWSVADRGDEQFFGPGTRLTVL.

As DNA, the CDR3 is TGCAGCGGCCGGGACTATCCCCAAGAGACCCAGTACTTC. It translates to CSGRDYPQETQYF. This chain connects TRBV29-1 to TRBJ2-5; 7 bases map to TRBD2. CDR1 SQVTM and CDR2 ANQGSEA come from the germline V gene. The ends lost 7 bases at V and 1 base at J; junction bases unmatched: 6. The CDR3 contains 13 residues.

This clonotype showed up just a few times. This chain connects TRBV9 to TRBJ2-3, with D unclear. The V end was cut by 5 bases, the J end by 2 bases, with 18 bases between. The CDR3 covers 16 residues. Looked up from germline, CDR1 is SGDLS and CDR2 is YYNGEE. This chain's CDR3 is CASSLSATSYTDTQYF. For the CDR3, the DNA is TGTGCCAGCAGTCTTTCGGCCACCTCTTACACAGATACGCAGTATTTT.

Of note for this clonotype: One end of the junction fails to match germline, which may point to a read error. The chain links TRBV12-3 or TRBV12-4 to TRBJ2-3; 7 bases line up with TRBD2. The CDR3 totals 14 residues. CDR3 coding DNA: TGTGCCAGCATCCTAAGCGGGGCCACACATACGCAGTATTTT. Protein sequence: CASILSGATHTQYF.

Here the CDR3 reads CASSWLAELGYEQYF. CDR3 in DNA: TGTGCCAGTAGCTGGCTGGCGGAACTCGGTTACGAGCAGTACTTC. The V and J genes are TRBV19 and TRBJ2-7; D gene uncertain. The V and J ends lost 6 bases and 4 bases respectively, with 19 bases between them. This CDR3 region has 15 residues. The germline V gene encodes CDR1 LNHDA and CDR2 SQIVND (reference sequence).

This clonotype was picked up a small number of times. The V and J genes are TRBV7-2 and TRBJ2-4; D is ambiguous. The CDR3 contains 15 residues. CDR1 is SGHTA and CDR2 is FQGNSA in the germline V gene. Trimming took 5 bases from V and 0 from J, leaving 11 bases between them. CDR3 coding DNA: TGTGCCAGCAGCCCTCCGACCGCAGCCAAAAACATTCAGTACTTC. The encoded protein is CASSPPTAAKNIQYF.

This clonotype has more than one count but fewer than ten. This chain joins TRBV5-6 and TRBJ2-3; D is ambiguous. CDR1 and CDR2 (germline): SGHDT, YYEEEE. The CDR3 totals 17 residues. V shed 4 bases and J shed 0 bases, with 18 bases lying between them. The CDR3 is CASSPHMNSPSTDTQYF. DNA of the CDR3: TGTGCCAGCAGCCCTCACATGAATTCGCCTAGCACAGATACGCAGTATTTT.